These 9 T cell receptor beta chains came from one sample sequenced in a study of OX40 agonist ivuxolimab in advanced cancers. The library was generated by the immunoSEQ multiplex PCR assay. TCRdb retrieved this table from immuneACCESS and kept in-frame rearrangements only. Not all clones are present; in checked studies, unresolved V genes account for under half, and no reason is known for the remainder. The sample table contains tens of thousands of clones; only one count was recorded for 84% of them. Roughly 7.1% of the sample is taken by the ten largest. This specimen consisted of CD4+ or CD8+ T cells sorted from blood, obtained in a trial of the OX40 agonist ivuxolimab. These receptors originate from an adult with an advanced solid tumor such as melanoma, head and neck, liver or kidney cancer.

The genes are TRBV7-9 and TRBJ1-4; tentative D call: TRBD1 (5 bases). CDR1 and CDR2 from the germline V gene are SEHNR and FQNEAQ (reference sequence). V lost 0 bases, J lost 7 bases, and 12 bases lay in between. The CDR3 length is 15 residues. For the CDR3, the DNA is TGTGCCAGCAGCTTAGCGGTCGGGGGAGGTGAAAAACTGTTTTTT. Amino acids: CASSLAVGGGEKLFF.

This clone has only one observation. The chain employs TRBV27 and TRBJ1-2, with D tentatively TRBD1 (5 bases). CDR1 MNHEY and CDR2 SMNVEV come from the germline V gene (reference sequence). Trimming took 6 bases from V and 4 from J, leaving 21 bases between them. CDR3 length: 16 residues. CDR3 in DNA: TGTGCCAGCAGCCCTATCTTGACAGAGCCGATCTATGGCTACACCTTC. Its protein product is CASSPILTEPIYGYTF.

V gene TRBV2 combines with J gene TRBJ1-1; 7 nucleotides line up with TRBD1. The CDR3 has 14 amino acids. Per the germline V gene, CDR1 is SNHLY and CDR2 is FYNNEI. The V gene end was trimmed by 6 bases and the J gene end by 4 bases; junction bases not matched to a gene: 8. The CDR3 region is CASRRGQRATEAFF. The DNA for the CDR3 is TGTGCCAGCAGGAGGGGACAGCGAGCCACTGAAGCTTTCTTT.

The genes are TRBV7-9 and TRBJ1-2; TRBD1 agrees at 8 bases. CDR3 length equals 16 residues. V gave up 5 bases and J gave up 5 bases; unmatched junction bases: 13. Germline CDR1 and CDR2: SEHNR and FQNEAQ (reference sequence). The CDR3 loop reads CASSPHLGGQGYGYTF. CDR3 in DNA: TGTGCCAGCAGCCCACACCTAGGTGGACAGGGATATGGCTACACCTTC.

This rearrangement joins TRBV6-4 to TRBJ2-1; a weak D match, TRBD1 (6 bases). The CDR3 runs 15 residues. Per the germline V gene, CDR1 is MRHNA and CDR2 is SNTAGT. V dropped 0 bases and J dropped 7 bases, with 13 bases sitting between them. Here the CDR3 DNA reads TGTGCCAGCAGTGACTCGGGGTGGACAGTAAATGAGCAGTTCTTC. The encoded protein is CASSDSGWTVNEQFF.

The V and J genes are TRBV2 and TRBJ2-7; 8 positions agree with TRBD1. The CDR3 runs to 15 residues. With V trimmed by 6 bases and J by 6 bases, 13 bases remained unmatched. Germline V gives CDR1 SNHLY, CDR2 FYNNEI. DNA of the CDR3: TGTGCCAGCAGCGACTCTGTACAGGGGGAGCGCGAGCAGTACTTC. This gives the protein CASSDSVQGEREQYF.

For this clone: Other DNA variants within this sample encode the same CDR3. The CDR3 region has the DNA TGCGCCAGCAGCCAAGATTATTCCAGGGTGACCGGGGAGCTGTTTTTT. Residues: CASSQDYSRVTGELFF. The rearrangement uses TRBV4-3 and TRBJ2-2, with D tentatively TRBD1 (5 bases). Germline CDR1 reads LGHNA; CDR2 reads YSLEER. V was cut by 0 bases and J by 5 bases, with 13 bases left in between. This CDR3 region has 16 residues.

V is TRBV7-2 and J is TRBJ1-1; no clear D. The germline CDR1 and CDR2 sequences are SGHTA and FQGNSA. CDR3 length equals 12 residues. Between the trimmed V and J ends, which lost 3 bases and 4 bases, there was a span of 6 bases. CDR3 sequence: CASSFGVTEAFF. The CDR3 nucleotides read TGTGCCAGCAGCTTTGGGGTCACTGAAGCTTTCTTT. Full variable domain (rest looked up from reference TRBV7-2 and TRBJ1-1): GAGVSQSPSNKVTEKGKDVELRCDPISGHTALYWYRQSLGQGLEFLIYFQGNSAPDKSGLPSDRFSAERTGGSVSTLTIQRTQQEDSAVYLCASSFGVTEAFFGQGTRLTVV.

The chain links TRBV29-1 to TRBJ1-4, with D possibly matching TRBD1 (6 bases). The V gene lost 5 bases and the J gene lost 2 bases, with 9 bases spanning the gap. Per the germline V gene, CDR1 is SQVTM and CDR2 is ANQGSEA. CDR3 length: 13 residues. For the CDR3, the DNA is TGCAGCGTTCGTAGGGGGACTAATGAAAAACTGTTTTTT. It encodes CSVRRGTNEKLFF. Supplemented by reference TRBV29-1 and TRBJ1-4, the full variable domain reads SAVISQKPSRDICQRGTSLTIQCQVDSQVTMMFWYRQQPGQSLTLIATANQGSEATYESGFVIDKFPISRPNLTFSTLTVSNMSPEDSSIYLCSVRRGTNEKLFFGSGTQLSVL.